Only a few counts were recorded for the clone carrying this T cell receptor (beta chain). Its matching antigen is unknown. Germline values: CDR1 MNHNY, CDR2 SVGAGI (reference sequence). V lost 0 bases to trimming and J lost 8 bases; unmatched junction nucleotides: 5. The CDR3 has 15 amino acids. RNA transcripts yielded amplified TCR beta CDR3 regions. HTBI primers were used for first-round RT-PCR of the TCR CDR3. TCRdb passed the multiplex PCR reads through MiXCR, listing each CDR3 protein once. Seen here are about 360,000 distinct CDR3 sequences, 13% observed once, and the top ten hold around a tenth. The sample comes from a study of T cells in Graves' hyperthyroidism and ophthalmopathy. Across the study: The initial diagnosis was the point when peripheral blood was collected, ahead of any treatment.

Study-wide findings and caveats: Peripheral blood also featured most of the thyroid clonotypes expanded above 0.001. A model built on 13 V-J features separated ophthalmopathy from stable hyperthyroidism.

The PBMCs studied were ones that came from 10 ml fresh peripheral blood. The chain is built from TRBV6-6 and TRBJ1-4, with 8 positions matching TRBD1. The sequenced sample consisted of blood. The clonotype comes from a woman between 18 and 30 years old with Graves' hyperthyroidism. Written as DNA, the CDR3 is TGTGCCAGCAGTTACTCCGGCAGGGGGCAAGAAAAACTGTTTTTT. Translating it yields CASSYSGRGQEKLFF.